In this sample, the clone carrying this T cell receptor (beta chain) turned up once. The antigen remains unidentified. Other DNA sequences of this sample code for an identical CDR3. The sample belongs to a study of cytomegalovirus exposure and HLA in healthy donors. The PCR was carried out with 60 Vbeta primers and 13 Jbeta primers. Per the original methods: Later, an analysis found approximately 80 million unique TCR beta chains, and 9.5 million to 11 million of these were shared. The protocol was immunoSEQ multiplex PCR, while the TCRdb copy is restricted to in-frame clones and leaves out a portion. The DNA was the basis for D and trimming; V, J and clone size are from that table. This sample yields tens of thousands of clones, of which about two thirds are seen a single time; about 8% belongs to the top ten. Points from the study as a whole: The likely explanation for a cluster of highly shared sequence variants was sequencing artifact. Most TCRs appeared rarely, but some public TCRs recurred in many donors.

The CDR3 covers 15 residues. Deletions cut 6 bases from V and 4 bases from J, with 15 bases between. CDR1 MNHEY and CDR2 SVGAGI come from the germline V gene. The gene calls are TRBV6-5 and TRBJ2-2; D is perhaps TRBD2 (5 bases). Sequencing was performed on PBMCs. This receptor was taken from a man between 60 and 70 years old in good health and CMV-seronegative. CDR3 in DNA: TGTGCCAGCAGCGCGGGTATCGCGGGCACCGGGGAGCTGTTTTTT. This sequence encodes CASSAGIAGTGELFF.